These 20 T cell receptor beta chains were sequenced from one sample in a study of blood T cells in healthy people across ages (dated by TCRdb to 2014 to 2015). Libraries were made using 5' RACE. The listed sequencing device is Illumina HiSeq 2500. A second about 7 to 11 cycle PCR used a sample-barcoded 5' primer and a J-beta primer mix. Through fastp at Q25 and MiXCR, TCRdb rebuilt clones from the public reads, retaining in-frame beta chains. CDR3 protein sequences are deduplicated, and each keeps its most common genes and DNA. The sample data list hundreds of thousands of distinct CDR3 sequences, and about 55% of these were observed just once. The top ten constitute approximately 40% of the sample. The source material was blood. The receptors were gathered from a man older than 75 in good health.

The V gene is TRBV13, the J gene TRBJ2-3, with D unclear. This CDR3 comprises 13 residues. V was trimmed by 5 bases and J by 2 bases, leaving 8 bases between them. CDR1 and CDR2 from the germline V gene are PRHDT and FYEKMQ (reference sequence). The CDR3, as DNA: TGTGCCAGCAGCCAGAGAAACACAGATACGCAGTATTTT. Its protein product is CASSQRNTDTQYF.

The genes are TRBV11-2 and TRBJ1-2; no definite D call. Trimming pared 5 bases from V and 0 bases from J, leaving 7 bases between. Per the germline V gene, CDR1 is SGHAT and CDR2 is FQNNGV. This CDR3 is 13 amino acids long. CDR3 sequence: CASSQVPNYGYTF. The CDR3 DNA reads TGTGCCAGCAGCCAAGTACCTAACTATGGCTACACCTTC.

The chain links TRBV7-2 to TRBJ2-3; 9 bases agree with TRBD1. The CDR3 loop spans 14 amino acids. CDR1 is SGHTA and CDR2 is FQGNSA in the germline V gene. Losses at the gene ends were 8 bases for V and 4 bases for J; bases not matched to a gene: 7. This chain's CDR3 is CASGADRGADTQYF. Here the CDR3 DNA reads TGTGCCAGCGGTGCGGACAGGGGCGCAGATACGCAGTATTTT.

The chain recombines TRBV29-1 with TRBJ1-2; D remains ambiguous. V was shortened by 1 base and J by 10 bases, with 7 bases between the two germline ends. Germline V gene data show CDR1 as SQVTM and CDR2 as ANQGSEA. This CDR3 comprises 10 residues. In DNA form, the CDR3 reads TGCAGCGTTGAAGGGGGAGTCTACACCTTC. As protein: CSVEGGVYTF.

This clonotype was counted at least ten times. The genes are TRBV20-1 and TRBJ2-5, with D unresolved. Trimming stripped 5 bases from V and 2 bases from J, with 18 bases between. Germline V gene lookup returns CDR1 DFQATT and CDR2 SNEGSKA (reference sequence). This CDR3 contains 15 residues. Written as DNA, the CDR3 is TGCAGTGCTCCCTCCTCGGAGTCTTTACAAGAGACCCAGTACTTC. Protein product: CSAPSSESLQETQYF.

V and J are TRBV3-1 and TRBJ2-5; tentatively, D is TRBD1 or TRBD2 (5 bases each). This CDR3 comprises 16 residues. The germline V and J ends were trimmed by 0 bases and 8 bases, with 19 bases remaining between them. CDR1 and CDR2 (germline): LGHDT, YNNKEL (reference sequence). The CDR3 sequence is CASSQDTAASWDTQYF. The CDR3 nucleotides read TGTGCCAGCAGCCAAGATACGGCAGCTAGCTGGGACACCCAGTACTTC.

The genes are TRBV28 and TRBJ1-4; D uncertain. The CDR3 spans 14 residues. Per germline, CDR1 MDHEN and CDR2 SYDVKM. The ends were cut back, 5 bases at V and 8 bases at J, with 15 bases in the middle. CDR3: CASSIPVNTEKLFF. The CDR3 DNA sequence: TGTGCCAGCAGTATCCCCGTCAATACCGAAAAACTGTTTTTT.

The J gene is TRBJ2-1, the V gene TRBV7-2; D is unclear. The CDR3 runs 12 residues. The V end lost 5 bases, the J end lost 9 bases, and 11 bases lay between the germline ends. Per the germline V gene, CDR1 is SGHTA and CDR2 is FQGNSA. The CDR3 region has the DNA TGTGCCAGCAGCCCTTTTATAGGTGAGCAGTTCTTC. Amino acids: CASSPFIGEQFF.

Note on this clonotype: One end of the junction fails to match germline, which may point to a read error. Here the CDR3 DNA reads TGTACCAGCAGCCCGAGTTCTTACGAGCAGTACTTC. It codes for CTSSPSSYEQYF. The V gene is TRBV12-3 or TRBV12-4, the J gene TRBJ2-7; unclear D gene. This CDR3 is 12 amino acids long.

Written as DNA, the CDR3 is TGCGCCAGCAGCCCCCAACAGGGGGCCCTCCTTTTTGAGCAGTTCTTC. It codes for CASSPQQGALLFEQFF. The V gene is TRBV4-1, the J gene TRBJ2-1; 9 bases line up with TRBD1. Germline V gives CDR1 MGHRA, CDR2 YSYEKL. CDR3 size: 16 residues. The junction had 13 bases not matched to a gene; V was cut back by 4 bases and J by 9 bases.

The V and J genes are TRBV2 and TRBJ1-5, with D possibly being TRBD1 (5 bases). V lost 6 bases to trimming and J lost 9 bases, with 15 bases between them. Per the germline V gene, CDR1 is SNHLY and CDR2 is FYNNEI. CDR3 size: 13 residues. CDR3: CASRGQGGTPQHF. The CDR3 DNA sequence: TGTGCCAGCAGGGGTCAGGGCGGGACGCCCCAGCATTTT. The complete variable domain, with remaining parts taken from reference TRBV2 and TRBJ1-5, reads EPEVTQTPSHQVTQMGQEVILRCVPISNHLYFYWYRQILGQKVEFLVSFYNNEISEKSEIFDDQFSVERPDGSNFTLKIRSTKLEDSAMYFCASRGQGGTPQHFGDGTRLSIL.

The chain employs TRBV6-2 or TRBV6-3 and TRBJ2-5; 7 nucleotides align to TRBD1. This CDR3 comprises 15 residues. Germline loops: CDR1 MNHEY, CDR2 SVGEGT. With 5 bases clipped from V and 0 bases from J, the junction kept 6 bases outside the gene matches. The CDR3 here is CASSRRDSNQETQYF. As DNA, the CDR3 is TGTGCCAGCAGTCGCCGGGACAGCAACCAAGAGACCCAGTACTTC.

V is TRBV6-6 and J is TRBJ2-7, with D perhaps TRBD1 (6 bases). Per the germline V gene, CDR1 is MNHNY and CDR2 is SVGAGI (reference sequence). This CDR3 has 15 residues. V lost 4 bases and J lost 0, with 13 bases in between. The CDR3 loop is CASSFYVGASYEQYF. In DNA, the CDR3 is TGTGCCAGCAGTTTTTATGTGGGGGCCTCCTACGAGCAGTACTTC.

The V call is TRBV9, the J call TRBJ2-2; TRBD2 matches at 8 bases. Trimming took 4 bases from V and 5 from J; bases not matched to a gene: 10. Germline V gene data show CDR1 as SGDLS and CDR2 as YYNGEE. The CDR3 sequence is 16 residues long. The CDR3 region is CASSPSGGVLTGELFF. For the CDR3, the DNA is TGTGCCAGCAGCCCCAGCGGGGGCGTATTAACCGGGGAGCTGTTTTTT.

The genes are TRBV7-2 and TRBJ2-3, with a tentative D call TRBD2 (5 bases). Germline V gene sequence: CDR1 SGHTA, CDR2 FQGNSA. V lost 5 bases, J lost 9 bases, and 15 bases lay in between. The CDR3 sequence is 13 residues long. CDR3: CASSVGLSGTQYF. The CDR3 nucleotides read TGTGCCAGCAGCGTTGGTTTATCGGGGACGCAGTATTTT.

Only a few counts were recorded for this clonotype. J is TRBJ1-2 and V is TRBV29-1, with 9 bases that match TRBD1. The germline V gene encodes CDR1 SQVTM and CDR2 ANQGSEA. V was pared by 4 bases and J by 2 bases, with 5 bases of the junction left unmatched. CDR3 size: 14 residues. The CDR3 spells CSVGHGTGNYGYTF. CDR3 in DNA: TGCAGCGTTGGGCACGGGACAGGGAACTATGGCTACACCTTC.

The chain has TRBV6-4 and TRBJ2-4; TRBD2 agrees at 11 bases. CDR1 MRHNA and CDR2 SNTAGT come from the germline V gene. The CDR3 covers 13 residues. Trimming cost V 4 bases and J 13 bases; bases outside gene matches: 6. CDR3 loop: CASSGLAGGEQYF. CDR3 sequence (DNA): TGTGCCAGCAGTGGATTAGCGGGAGGGGAGCAGTACTTC.

A word on this clonotype: At one end the junction does not follow the germline gene, possibly because of a read error. J is TRBJ2-7 and V is TRBV18; D is ambiguous. The germline CDR1 and CDR2 sequences are KGHSH and LQKENI. This CDR3 region has 14 residues. The CDR3 sequence: CASSREVGSYEQYF. For the CDR3, the DNA is TGCGCCAGCTCTAGGGAAGTTGGGTCTTACGAGCAGTACTTC.

The chain carries TRBV6-5 and TRBJ1-6, with TRBD1 matching over 9 bases. The V segment lost 6 bases and the J segment 7 bases; nucleotides outside the gene matches: 10. CDR1 MNHEY and CDR2 SVGAGI come from the germline V gene. The CDR3 contains 16 residues. The CDR3 nucleotides are TGTGCCAGCAGCACCGGGACAGGGACAGGAAATTCACCCCTCCACTTT. It yields the protein CASSTGTGTGNSPLHF.

This clonotype was counted a single time. The chain links TRBV12-3 or TRBV12-4 to TRBJ1-2, with 7 nucleotides matching TRBD1. Germline trimming cut 5 bases from V and 5 bases from J; bases unmatched to any gene: 5. The CDR3 spans 13 residues. DNA of the CDR3: TGTGCCAGCAGTGGGACGGGACAGTATGGCTACACCTTC. This codes for CASSGTGQYGYTF.